These 15 T cell receptor beta chains share one sample of origin, sequenced in a study of cytomegalovirus exposure and HLA in healthy donors. PCR amplification relied on 60 Vbeta primers (plus 13 Jbeta primers). Assay: immunoSEQ multiplex PCR; the TCRdb copy retains only in-frame clones and omits some. This sample has some 84,000 clones, with just under 80% found just once. What was sequenced was PBMCs. Receptor source: a male donor in good health and CMV-seropositive.

This sequence joins TRBV5-6 and TRBJ2-5, with 14 bases fitting TRBD2. With 5 bases clipped from V and 5 bases from J, the junction kept 14 bases outside the gene matches. Germline values: CDR1 SGHDT, CDR2 YYEEEE. The CDR3 runs to 18 residues. CDR3 amino acids: CASSRRLAGGRMVETQYF. CDR3 sequence (DNA): TGTGCCAGCAGTCGCCGACTAGCGGGAGGGCGAATGGTGGAGACCCAGTACTTC.

This chain uses TRBV9 with TRBJ2-5; TRBD1 might be the D (6 bases). This CDR3 spans 15 amino acids. Looked up from germline, CDR1 is SGDLS and CDR2 is YYNGEE. Between the trimmed V and J ends, which lost 3 bases and 4 bases, there was a span of 16 bases. The CDR3 loop reads CASSASPGQTETQYF. CDR3 nucleotide sequence: TGTGCCAGCAGCGCATCCCCCGGACAGACAGAGACCCAGTACTTC. Looking up the rest from reference TRBV9 and TRBJ2-5 gives the full variable domain: DSGVTQTPKHLITATGQRVTLRCSPRSGDLSVYWYQQSLDQGLQFLIQYYNGEERAKGNILERFSAQQFPDLHSELNLSSLELGDSALYFCASSASPGQTETQYFGPGTRLLVL.

This clone was seen more than once but under ten times. The chain couples TRBV19 to TRBJ2-7; 7 bases align to TRBD2. The germline CDR1 and CDR2 sequences are LNHDA and SQIVND (reference sequence). This CDR3 region has 13 residues. J gave up 0 bases and V 4 bases, and 0 bases lay outside the gene matches. The CDR3 nucleotides read TGTGCCAGTAGTAGCGGGAGCTCCTACGAGCAGTACTTC. Protein product: CASSSGSSYEQYF.

A few counts support this clone. V is TRBV4-3 and J is TRBJ2-6; 10 nucleotides agree with TRBD1. CDR1 is LGHNA and CDR2 is YSLEER in the germline V gene. Trimming removed 1 base from V and 0 bases from J; junction bases left unmatched: 3. This CDR3 contains 18 residues. The CDR3 nucleotides are TGCGCCAGCAGCCAAGGGGGACAGGGGCCCTCTGGGGCCAACGTCCTGACTTTC. It translates to CASSQGGQGPSGANVLTF.

The chain recombines TRBV18 with TRBJ1-4, with 7 bases identical to TRBD1. J was trimmed by 7 bases and V by 5 bases; bases with no gene match: 1. Germline values: CDR1 KGHSH, CDR2 LQKENI. The CDR3 is 12 amino acids. This CDR3 reads CASSDRVEKLFF. The CDR3, as DNA: TGTGCCAGCTCAGACAGGGTTGAAAAACTGTTTTTT.

CDR3 coding DNA: TGTGCCAGCAGCCAAGATCGGCTAGCAGGTGAGCAGTTCTTC. As protein: CASSQDRLAGEQFF. The chain carries TRBV4-2 and TRBJ2-1, with D maybe TRBD2 (5 bases). CDR3 length equals 14 residues. Germline V lookup: CDR1 LGHNA, CDR2 YNFKEQ. V was trimmed by 0 bases and J by 9 bases, leaving 12 bases between them.

This sequence joins TRBV10-3 and TRBJ2-3; 9 bases agree with TRBD2. From germline, CDR1 is ENHRY and CDR2 SYGVKD. The CDR3 consists of 16 residues. V was clipped by 0 bases and J by 6 bases; unmatched bases: 7. CDR3 loop: CAISESGSGRFDTQYF. The CDR3, as DNA: TGTGCCATCAGTGAGTCGGGTAGCGGGAGATTTGATACGCAGTATTTT.

The chain joins TRBV7-8 to TRBJ1-2; a weak D match, TRBD1 (6 bases). Germline lookup yields CDR1 SGHVS and CDR2 FQNEAQ. The CDR3 extends over 16 amino acids. Trimming left V 5 bases short and J 7 bases short, with 23 bases between. The CDR3 DNA is TGTGCCAGCAGCCGAACCGGGACATTCGACTATCTTGGCTACACCTTC. Amino acids: CASSRTGTFDYLGYTF.

The V gene is TRBV6-5, the J gene TRBJ2-2; TRBD1 agrees at 7 bases. The CDR3 is 13 amino acids. CDR1 is MNHEY and CDR2 is SVGAGI in the germline V gene. Germline trimming cut 3 bases from V and 7 bases from J; bases unmatched to any gene: 2. The CDR3 region has the DNA TGTGCCAGCAGTTATCAGGGGGACGGGGAGCTGTTTTTT. Translating it yields CASSYQGDGELFF.

This clone was counted only a few times. This chain connects TRBV4-2 to TRBJ2-7; 7 bases fit TRBD1. This CDR3 has 16 residues. Germline V CDR1 and CDR2: LGHNA, YNFKEQ. V shed 4 bases and J 0 bases; nucleotides not matched to a gene: 9. CDR3 coding DNA: TGTGCCAGCAGCCTCGGACAGGCCGACCTCTCCTACGAGCAGTACTTC. Protein: CASSLGQADLSYEQYF.

The sample holds one count of this clone. This chain connects TRBV2 to TRBJ2-5; 9 nucleotides agree with TRBD2. Looked up from germline, CDR1 is SNHLY and CDR2 is FYNNEI. The CDR3 runs 14 residues. V trimming: 10 bases; J trimming: 3 bases; junction bases outside the gene matches: 9. In DNA form, the CDR3 reads TGTGCCACCCTCCGGATAGCGGGAGAAGAGACCCAGTACTTC. Translation gives CATLRIAGEETQYF.

The chain carries TRBV19 and TRBJ2-3; perhaps TRBD1 as D (6 bases). The CDR3 has 16 residues. CDR1 and CDR2 (germline): LNHDA, SQIVND (reference sequence). V was trimmed by 4 bases and J by 0 bases, leaving 14 bases between them. The chain's CDR3 is CASSSNRARSTDTQYF. The DNA of the CDR3 is TGTGCCAGTAGTAGCAACAGGGCCCGTAGCACAGATACGCAGTATTTT.

The J gene is TRBJ2-3, the V gene TRBV9, with D possibly matching TRBD2 (7 bases). Germline loops: CDR1 SGDLS, CDR2 YYNGEE. The V end lost 0 bases, the J end lost 0 bases, and 14 bases lay between the germline ends. This CDR3 is built from 17 residues. The chain's CDR3 is CASSVAGGGTSTDTQYF. The CDR3 region has the DNA TGTGCCAGCAGCGTAGCGGGGGGCGGCACCAGCACAGATACGCAGTATTTT. Full variable domain (outside the CDR3, taken from reference TRBV9 and TRBJ2-3): DSGVTQTPKHLITATGQRVTLRCSPRSGDLSVYWYQQSLDQGLQFLIQYYNGEERAKGNILERFSAQQFPDLHSELNLSSLELGDSALYFCASSVAGGGTSTDTQYFGPGTRLTVL.

This chain links TRBV4-2 with TRBJ2-1, with 10 bases fitting TRBD2. Germline V gives CDR1 LGHNA, CDR2 YNFKEQ. With 4 bases clipped from V and 4 bases from J, the junction kept 7 bases outside the gene matches. This CDR3 comprises 16 residues. CDR3 nucleotide sequence: TGTGCCAGCAGCCCCACGGGGACTAGCGAATACAATGAGCAGTTCTTC. Translation gives CASSPTGTSEYNEQFF.

This clone has just one count. The J gene is TRBJ2-7, the V gene TRBV7-2; D is perhaps TRBD2 (7 bases). From germline, CDR1 is SGHTA and CDR2 FQGNSA. V was cut by 5 bases and J by 1 base, with 15 bases left in between. This CDR3 comprises 15 residues. CDR3 protein: CASSRGDTVSYEQYF. In nucleotides, the CDR3 is TGTGCCAGCAGCCGGGGGGACACAGTGTCCTACGAGCAGTACTTC.